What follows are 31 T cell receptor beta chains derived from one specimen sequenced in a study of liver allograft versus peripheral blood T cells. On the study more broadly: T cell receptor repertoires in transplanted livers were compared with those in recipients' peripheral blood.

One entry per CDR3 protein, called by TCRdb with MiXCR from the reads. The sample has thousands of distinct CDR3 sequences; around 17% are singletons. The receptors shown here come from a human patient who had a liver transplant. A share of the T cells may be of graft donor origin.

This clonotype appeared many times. The CDR3 reads CASSRKLESSYEQYF. The CDR3 coding sequence is TGTGCCAGCAGTCGCAAACTGGAAAGCTCCTACGAGCAGTACTTC. The chain is built from TRBV6-6 and TRBJ2-7; no reliable D call. Between the trimmed V and J ends, which lost 5 bases and 0 bases, there was a span of 14 bases. Germline CDR1 MNHNY, CDR2 SVGAGI (reference sequence). The CDR3 sequence is 15 residues long.

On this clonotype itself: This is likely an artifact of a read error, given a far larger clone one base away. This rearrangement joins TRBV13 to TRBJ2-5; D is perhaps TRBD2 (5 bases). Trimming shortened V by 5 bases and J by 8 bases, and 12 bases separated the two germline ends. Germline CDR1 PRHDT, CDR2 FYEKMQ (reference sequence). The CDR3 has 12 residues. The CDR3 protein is CASSQDRDTQYF. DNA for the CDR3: TGTGCCAGCAGCCAGGACCGGGATACCCAGTACTTC. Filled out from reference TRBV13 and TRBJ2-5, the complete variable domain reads AAGVIQSPRHLIKEKRETATLKCYPIPRHDTVYWYQQGPGQDPQFLISFYEKMQSDKGSIPDRFSAQQFSDYHSELNMSSLELGDSALYFCASSQDRDTQYFGPGTRLLVL.

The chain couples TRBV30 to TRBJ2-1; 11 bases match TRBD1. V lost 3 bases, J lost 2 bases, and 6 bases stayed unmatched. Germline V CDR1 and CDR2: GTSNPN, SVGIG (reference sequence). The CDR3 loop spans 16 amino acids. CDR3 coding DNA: TGTGCCTGGAGAGCATGGACAGGGGGCCCCTACAATGAGCAGTTCTTC. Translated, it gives CAWRAWTGGPYNEQFF.

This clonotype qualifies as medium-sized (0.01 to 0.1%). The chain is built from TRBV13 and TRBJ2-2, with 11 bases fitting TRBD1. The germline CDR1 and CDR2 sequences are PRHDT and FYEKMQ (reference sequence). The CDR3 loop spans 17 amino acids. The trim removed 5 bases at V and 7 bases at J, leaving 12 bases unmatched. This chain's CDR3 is CASSLSFGQGAYGELFF. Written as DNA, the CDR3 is TGTGCCAGCAGCCTCTCATTCGGACAGGGGGCCTACGGGGAGCTGTTTTTT.

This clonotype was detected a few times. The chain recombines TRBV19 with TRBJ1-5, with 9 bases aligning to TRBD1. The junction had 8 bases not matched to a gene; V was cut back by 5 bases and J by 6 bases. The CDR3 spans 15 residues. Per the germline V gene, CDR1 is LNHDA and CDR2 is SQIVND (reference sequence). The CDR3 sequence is CASSGDRELGQPQHF. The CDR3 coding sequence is TGTGCCAGTAGTGGGGACAGGGAGCTGGGTCAGCCCCAGCATTTT.

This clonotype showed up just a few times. The CDR3 DNA is TGTGCCAGCAGTTTCCAGGGGGGCCAGCCCCAGCATTTT. Translated, it gives CASSFQGGQPQHF. The J gene is TRBJ1-5, the V gene TRBV27; the match to TRBD1 covers 7 bases. CDR1 MNHEY and CDR2 SMNVEV come from the germline V gene (reference sequence). The CDR3 sequence is 13 residues long. The V and J ends lost 3 bases and 7 bases, in that order; junction bases with no gene match: 3.

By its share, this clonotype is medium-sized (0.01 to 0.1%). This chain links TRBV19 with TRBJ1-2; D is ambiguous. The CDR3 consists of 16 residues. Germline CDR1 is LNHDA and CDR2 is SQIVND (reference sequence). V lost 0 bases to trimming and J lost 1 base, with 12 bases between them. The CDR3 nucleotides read TGTGCCAGTAGTATAGATCGTGCAGGCTTTAACTATGGCTACACCTTC. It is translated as CASSIDRAGFNYGYTF.

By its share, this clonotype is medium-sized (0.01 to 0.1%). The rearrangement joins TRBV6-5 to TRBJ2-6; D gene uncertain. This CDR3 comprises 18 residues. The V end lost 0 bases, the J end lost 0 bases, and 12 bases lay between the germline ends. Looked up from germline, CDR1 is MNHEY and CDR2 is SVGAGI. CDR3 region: CASSYSGSPSSGANVLTF. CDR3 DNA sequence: TGTGCCAGCAGTTACTCCGGCAGTCCCAGCTCTGGGGCCAACGTCCTGACTTTC.

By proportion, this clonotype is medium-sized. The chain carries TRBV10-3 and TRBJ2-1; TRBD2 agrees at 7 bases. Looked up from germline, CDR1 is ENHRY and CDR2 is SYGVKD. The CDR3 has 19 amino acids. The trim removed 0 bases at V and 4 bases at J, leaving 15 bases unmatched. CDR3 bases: TGTGCCATCAGTGAGTCGGCTAGCACCCGAGGGAGGGGATACAATGAGCAGTTCTTC. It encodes CAISESASTRGRGYNEQFF.

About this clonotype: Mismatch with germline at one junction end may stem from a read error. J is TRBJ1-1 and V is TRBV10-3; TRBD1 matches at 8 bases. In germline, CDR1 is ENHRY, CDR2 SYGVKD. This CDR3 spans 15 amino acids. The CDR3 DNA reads TGTACCATCAGTGAGTTGACAGGGGAGAACACTGAAGCTTTCTTT. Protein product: CTISELTGENTEAFF.

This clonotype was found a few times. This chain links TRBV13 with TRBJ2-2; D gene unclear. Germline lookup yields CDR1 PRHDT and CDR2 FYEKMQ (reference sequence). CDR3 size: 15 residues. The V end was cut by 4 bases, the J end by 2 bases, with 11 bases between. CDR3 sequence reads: CASSSIRPNTGELFF. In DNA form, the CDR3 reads TGTGCCAGCAGCTCCATCCGCCCCAACACCGGGGAGCTGTTTTTT.

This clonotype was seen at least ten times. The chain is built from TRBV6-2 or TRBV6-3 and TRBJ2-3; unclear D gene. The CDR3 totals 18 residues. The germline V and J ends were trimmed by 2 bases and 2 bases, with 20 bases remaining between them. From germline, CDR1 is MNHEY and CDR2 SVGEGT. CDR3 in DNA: TGTGCCAGCAGTTACCCGCTCCTGTTGGGCCCCAACACAGATACGCAGTATTTT. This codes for CASSYPLLLGPNTDTQYF.

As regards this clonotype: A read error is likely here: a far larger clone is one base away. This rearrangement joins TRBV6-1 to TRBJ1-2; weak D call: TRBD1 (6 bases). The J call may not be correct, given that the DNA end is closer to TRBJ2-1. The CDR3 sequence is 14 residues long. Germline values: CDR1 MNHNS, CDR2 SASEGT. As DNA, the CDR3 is TGTGCCAGCAGTTTTACGGGACACTCCTACGAGCAGTTCTTC. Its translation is CASSFTGHSYEQFF.

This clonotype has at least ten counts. The CDR3 nucleotides read TGTGCCAGCAGCGTAGGGGCGCCCAACTTTGAAGCTTTCTTT. Translation gives CASSVGAPNFEAFF. The rearrangement uses TRBV9 and TRBJ1-1; D call uncertain. Germline V CDR1 and CDR2: SGDLS, YYNGEE. The CDR3 has 14 amino acids. V was shortened by 0 bases and J by 7 bases, with 13 bases between the two germline ends.

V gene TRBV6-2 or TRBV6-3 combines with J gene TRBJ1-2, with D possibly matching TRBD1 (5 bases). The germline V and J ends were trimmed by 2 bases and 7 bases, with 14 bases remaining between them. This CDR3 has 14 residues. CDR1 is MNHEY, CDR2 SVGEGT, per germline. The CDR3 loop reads CASSYMGRESGYTF. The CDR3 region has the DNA TGTGCCAGCAGTTACATGGGGCGCGAAAGTGGCTACACCTTC.

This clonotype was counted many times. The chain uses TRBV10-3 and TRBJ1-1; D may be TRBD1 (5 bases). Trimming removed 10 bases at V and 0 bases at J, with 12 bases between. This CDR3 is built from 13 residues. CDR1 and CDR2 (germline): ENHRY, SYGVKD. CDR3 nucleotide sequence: TGTGCCAACAAGGACATGCTGAACACTGAAGCTTTCTTT. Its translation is CANKDMLNTEAFF.

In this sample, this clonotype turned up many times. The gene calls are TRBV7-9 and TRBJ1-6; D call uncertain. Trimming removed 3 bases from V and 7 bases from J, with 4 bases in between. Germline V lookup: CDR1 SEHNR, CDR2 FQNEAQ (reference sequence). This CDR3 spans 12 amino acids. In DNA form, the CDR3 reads TGTGCCAGCAGCTTGGGCAATTCACCCCTCCACTTT. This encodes CASSLGNSPLHF. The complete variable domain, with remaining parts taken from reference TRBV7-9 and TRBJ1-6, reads DTGVSQNPRHKITKRGQNVTFRCDPISEHNRLYWYRQTLGQGPEFLTYFQNEAQLEKSRLLSDRFSAERPKGSFSTLEIQRTEQGDSAMYLCASSLGNSPLHFGNGTRLTVT.

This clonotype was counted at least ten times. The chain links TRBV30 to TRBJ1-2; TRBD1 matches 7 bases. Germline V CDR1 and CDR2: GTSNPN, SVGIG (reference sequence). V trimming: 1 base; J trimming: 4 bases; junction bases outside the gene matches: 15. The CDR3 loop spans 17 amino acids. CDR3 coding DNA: TGTGCCTGGAGTGGAGTCGGGGAAGGGGGCAAGGGCTATGGCTACACCTTC. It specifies CAWSGVGEGGKGYGYTF.

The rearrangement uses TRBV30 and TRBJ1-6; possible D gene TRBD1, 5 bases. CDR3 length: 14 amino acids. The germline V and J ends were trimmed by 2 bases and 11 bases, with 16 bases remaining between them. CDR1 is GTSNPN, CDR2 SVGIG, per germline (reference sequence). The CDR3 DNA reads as TGTGCCTGGAGTCTCACGGGGGATTTGACACCCCTCCACTTT. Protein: CAWSLTGDLTPLHF.

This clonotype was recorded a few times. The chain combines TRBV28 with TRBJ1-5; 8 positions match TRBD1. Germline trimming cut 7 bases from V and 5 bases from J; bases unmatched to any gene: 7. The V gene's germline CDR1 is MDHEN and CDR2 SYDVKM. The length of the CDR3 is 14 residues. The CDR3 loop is CASNLQGGDQPQHF. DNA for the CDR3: TGTGCCAGCAACCTACAGGGGGGCGATCAGCCCCAGCATTTT.

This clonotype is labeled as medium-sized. In DNA, the CDR3 is TGTGCCACCAGACTAGCGGGAGGGTCCTACAATGAGCAGTTCTTC. This encodes CATRLAGGSYNEQFF. The rearrangement joins TRBV19 to TRBJ2-1, with 14 bases fitting TRBD2. Germline CDR1 and CDR2: LNHDA and SQIVND (reference sequence). V dropped 10 bases and J dropped 1; count of bases not matched to a gene: 3. This CDR3 has 15 residues.

In DNA, the CDR3 is TGTGCCAGCAGCTTGGAAAGCGGAGCCTACGAGCAGTACTTC. It is translated as CASSLESGAYEQYF. The chain carries TRBV5-6 and TRBJ2-7, with D maybe TRBD2 (5 bases). The CDR3 runs to 14 residues. Germline loops: CDR1 SGHDT, CDR2 YYEEEE. V was pared by 0 bases and J by 2 bases, with 9 bases between.

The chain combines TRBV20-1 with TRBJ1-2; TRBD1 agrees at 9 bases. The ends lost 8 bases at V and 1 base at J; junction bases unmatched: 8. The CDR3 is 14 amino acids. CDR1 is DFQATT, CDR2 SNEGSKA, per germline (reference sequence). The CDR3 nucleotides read TGCAGTTTTAGGGACAGGGAACGTAACTATGGCTACACCTTC. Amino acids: CSFRDRERNYGYTF.

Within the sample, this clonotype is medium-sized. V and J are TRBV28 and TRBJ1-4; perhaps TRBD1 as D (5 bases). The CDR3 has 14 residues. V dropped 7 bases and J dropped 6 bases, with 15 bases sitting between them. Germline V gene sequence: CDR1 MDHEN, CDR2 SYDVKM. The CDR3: CASTQGFPHEKLFF. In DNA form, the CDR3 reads TGTGCCAGCACCCAGGGCTTCCCCCATGAAAAACTGTTTTTT.

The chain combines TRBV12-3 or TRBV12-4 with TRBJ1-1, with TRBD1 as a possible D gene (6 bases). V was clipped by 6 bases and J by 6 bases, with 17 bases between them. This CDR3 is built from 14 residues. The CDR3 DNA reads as TGTGCCAGCAGGAACAGGGTTGAAAGACCTGAAGCTTTCTTT. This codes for CASRNRVERPEAFF.

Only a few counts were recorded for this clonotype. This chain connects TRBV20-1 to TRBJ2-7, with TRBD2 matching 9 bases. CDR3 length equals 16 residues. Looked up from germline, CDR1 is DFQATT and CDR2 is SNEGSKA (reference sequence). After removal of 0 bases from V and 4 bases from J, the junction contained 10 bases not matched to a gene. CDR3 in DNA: TGCAGTGCTAGAGAGGCTAGCGGGACCTACGGGTACGAGCAGTACTTC. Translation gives CSAREASGTYGYEQYF.

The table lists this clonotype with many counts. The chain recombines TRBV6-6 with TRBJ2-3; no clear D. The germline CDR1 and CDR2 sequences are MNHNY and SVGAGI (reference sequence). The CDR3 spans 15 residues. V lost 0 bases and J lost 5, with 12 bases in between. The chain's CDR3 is CASSYSKGEVDTQYF. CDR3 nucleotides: TGTGCCAGCAGTTACTCGAAAGGCGAGGTAGATACGCAGTATTTT.

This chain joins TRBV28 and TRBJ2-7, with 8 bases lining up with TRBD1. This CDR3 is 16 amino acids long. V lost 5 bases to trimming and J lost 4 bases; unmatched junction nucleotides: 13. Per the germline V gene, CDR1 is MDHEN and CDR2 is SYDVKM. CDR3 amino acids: CASSTLDRESRYEQYF. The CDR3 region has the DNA TGTGCCAGCAGTACCCTGGACAGGGAATCTCGTTACGAGCAGTACTTC.

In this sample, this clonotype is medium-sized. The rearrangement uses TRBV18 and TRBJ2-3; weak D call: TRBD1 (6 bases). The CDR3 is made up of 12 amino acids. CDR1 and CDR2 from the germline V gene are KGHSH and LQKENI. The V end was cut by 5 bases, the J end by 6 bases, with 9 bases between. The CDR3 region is CASSLQGDTQYF. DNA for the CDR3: TGTGCCAGCTCATTACAGGGTGATACGCAGTATTTT.

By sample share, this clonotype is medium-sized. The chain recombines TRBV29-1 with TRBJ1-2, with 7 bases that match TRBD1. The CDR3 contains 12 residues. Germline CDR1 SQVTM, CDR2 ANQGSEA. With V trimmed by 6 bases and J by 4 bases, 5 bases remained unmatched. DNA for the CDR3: TGCAGCGTCGGGACAGCATCCTATGGCTACACCTTC. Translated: CSVGTASYGYTF.

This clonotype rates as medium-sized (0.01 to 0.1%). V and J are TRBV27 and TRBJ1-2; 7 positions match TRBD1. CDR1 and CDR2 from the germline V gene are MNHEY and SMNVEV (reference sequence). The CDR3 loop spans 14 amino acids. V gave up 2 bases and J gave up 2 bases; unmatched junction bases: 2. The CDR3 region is CASSLGDSNYGYTF. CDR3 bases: TGTGCCAGCAGTTTAGGGGACAGCAACTATGGCTACACCTTC.